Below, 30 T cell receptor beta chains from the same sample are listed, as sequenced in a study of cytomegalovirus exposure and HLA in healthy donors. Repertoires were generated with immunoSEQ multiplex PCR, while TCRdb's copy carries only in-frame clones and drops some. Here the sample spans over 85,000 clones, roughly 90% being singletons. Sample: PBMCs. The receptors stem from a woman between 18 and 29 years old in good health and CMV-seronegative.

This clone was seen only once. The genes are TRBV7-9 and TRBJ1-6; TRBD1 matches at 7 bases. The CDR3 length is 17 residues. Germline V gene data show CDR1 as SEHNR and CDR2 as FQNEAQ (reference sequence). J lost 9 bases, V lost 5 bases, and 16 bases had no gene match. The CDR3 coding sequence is TGTGCCAGCAGCCGGACCCTGGAGGGGGCCGAGTTTTCACCCCTCCACTTT. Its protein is CASSRTLEGAEFSPLHF.

In DNA, the CDR3 is TGTGCCAGCAGTGAACAGGGGGGCCGCGCCTACGAGCAGTACTTC. Its protein product is CASSEQGGRAYEQYF. The chain is built from TRBV6-1 and TRBJ2-7; D is possibly TRBD1 (7 bases). V was cut by 2 bases and J by 2 bases, with 13 bases left in between. The CDR3 is 15 residues long. Germline lookup yields CDR1 MNHNS and CDR2 SASEGT.

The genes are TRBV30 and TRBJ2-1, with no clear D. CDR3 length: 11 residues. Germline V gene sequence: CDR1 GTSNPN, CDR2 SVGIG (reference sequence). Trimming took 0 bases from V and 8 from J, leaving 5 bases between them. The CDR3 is CAWSVPDEQFF. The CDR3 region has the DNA TGTGCCTGGAGTGTACCGGATGAGCAGTTCTTC.

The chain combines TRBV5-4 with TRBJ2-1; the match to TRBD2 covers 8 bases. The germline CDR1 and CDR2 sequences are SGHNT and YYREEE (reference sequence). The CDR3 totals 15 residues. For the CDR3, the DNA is TGTGGCATGACTTCTGGGACTAGCTCCTACAATGAGCAGTTCTTC. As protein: CGMTSGTSSYNEQFF.

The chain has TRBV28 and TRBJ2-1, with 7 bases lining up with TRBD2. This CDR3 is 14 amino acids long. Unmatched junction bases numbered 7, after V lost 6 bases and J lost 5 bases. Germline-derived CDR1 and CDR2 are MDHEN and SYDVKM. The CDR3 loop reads CASRPGTTNNEQFF. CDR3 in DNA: TGTGCCAGCAGGCCGGGGACTACAAACAATGAGCAGTTCTTC.

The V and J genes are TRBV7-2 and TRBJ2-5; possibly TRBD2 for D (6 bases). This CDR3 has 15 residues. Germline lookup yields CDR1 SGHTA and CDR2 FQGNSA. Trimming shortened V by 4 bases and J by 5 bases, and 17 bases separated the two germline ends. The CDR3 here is CASSSPGLVMETQYF. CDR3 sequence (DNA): TGTGCCAGCAGCTCGCCGGGACTGGTTATGGAGACCCAGTACTTC. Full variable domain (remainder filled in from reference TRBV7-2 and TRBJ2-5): GAGVSQSPSNKVTEKGKDVELRCDPISGHTALYWYRQSLGQGLEFLIYFQGNSAPDKSGLPSDRFSAERTGGSVSTLTIQRTQQEDSAVYLCASSSPGLVMETQYFGPGTRLLVL.

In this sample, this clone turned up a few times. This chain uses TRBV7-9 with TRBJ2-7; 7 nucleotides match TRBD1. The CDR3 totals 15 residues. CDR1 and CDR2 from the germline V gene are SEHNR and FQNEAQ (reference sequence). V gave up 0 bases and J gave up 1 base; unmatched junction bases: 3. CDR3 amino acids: CASSLAGTASYEQYF. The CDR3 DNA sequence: TGTGCCAGCAGCTTAGCCGGGACAGCTTCCTACGAGCAGTACTTC.

CDR3 residues: CASKEGEFKETQYF. In DNA form, the CDR3 reads TGCGCCAGCAAAGAGGGAGAGTTTAAAGAGACCCAGTACTTC. V gene TRBV4-1 combines with J gene TRBJ2-5; D is perhaps TRBD2 (5 bases). The CDR3 extends over 14 amino acids. V was cut by 7 bases and J by 3 bases, with 15 bases left in between. CDR1 is MGHRA, CDR2 YSYEKL, per germline.

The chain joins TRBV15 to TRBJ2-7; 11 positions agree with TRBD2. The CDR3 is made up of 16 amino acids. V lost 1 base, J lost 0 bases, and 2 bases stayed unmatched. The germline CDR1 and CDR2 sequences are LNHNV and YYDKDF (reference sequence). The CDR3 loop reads CATSRGSGGASYEQYF. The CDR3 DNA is TGTGCCACCAGCAGAGGTAGCGGGGGGGCCTCCTACGAGCAGTACTTC.

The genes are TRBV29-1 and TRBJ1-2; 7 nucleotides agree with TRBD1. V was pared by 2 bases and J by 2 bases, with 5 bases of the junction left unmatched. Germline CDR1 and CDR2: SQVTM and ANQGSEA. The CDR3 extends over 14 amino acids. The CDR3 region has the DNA TGCAGCGTTGAACGGCAGGGGGGAAACTATGGCTACACCTTC. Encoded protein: CSVERQGGNYGYTF.

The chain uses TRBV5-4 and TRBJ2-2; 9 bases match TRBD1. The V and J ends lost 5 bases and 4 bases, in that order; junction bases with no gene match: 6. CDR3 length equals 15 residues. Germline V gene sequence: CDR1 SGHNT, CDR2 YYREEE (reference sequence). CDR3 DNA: TGTGCCAGCAGGAACGGACAGGGGCTCACCGGGGAGCTGTTTTTT. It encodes CASRNGQGLTGELFF.

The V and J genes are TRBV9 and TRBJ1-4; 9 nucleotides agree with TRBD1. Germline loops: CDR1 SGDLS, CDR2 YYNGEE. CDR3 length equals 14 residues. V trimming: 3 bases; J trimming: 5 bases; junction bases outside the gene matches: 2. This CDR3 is CASSAQGANEKLFF. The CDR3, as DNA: TGTGCCAGCAGCGCACAGGGGGCAAATGAAAAACTGTTTTTT.

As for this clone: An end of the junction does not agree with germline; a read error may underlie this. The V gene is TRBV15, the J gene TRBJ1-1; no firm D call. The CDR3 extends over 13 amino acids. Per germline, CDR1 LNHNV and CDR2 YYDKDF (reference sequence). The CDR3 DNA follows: TGTGCCACAAGCAGTACGAGGGAACTCGAAGCTTTCTTT. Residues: CATSSTRELEAFF.

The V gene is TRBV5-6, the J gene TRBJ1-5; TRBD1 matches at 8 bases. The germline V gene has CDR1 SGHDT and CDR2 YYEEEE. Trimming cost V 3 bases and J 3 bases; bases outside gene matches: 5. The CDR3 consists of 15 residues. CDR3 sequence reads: CASSYRTGLNQPQHF. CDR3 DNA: TGTGCCAGCAGCTATAGGACAGGGCTCAATCAGCCCCAGCATTTT.

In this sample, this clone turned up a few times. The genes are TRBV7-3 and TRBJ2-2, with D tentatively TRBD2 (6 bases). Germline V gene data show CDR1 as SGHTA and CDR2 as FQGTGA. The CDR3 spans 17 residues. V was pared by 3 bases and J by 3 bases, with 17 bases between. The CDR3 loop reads CASSLGGARKHTGELFF. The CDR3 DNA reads TGTGCCAGCAGCTTGGGAGGCGCCAGGAAGCACACCGGGGAGCTGTTTTTT. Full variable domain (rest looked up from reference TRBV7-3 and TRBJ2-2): GAGVSQTPSNKVTEKGKYVELRCDPISGHTALYWYRQSLGQGPEFLIYFQGTGAADDSGLPNDRFFAVRPEGSVSTLKIQRTERGDSAVYLCASSLGGARKHTGELFFGEGSRLTVL.

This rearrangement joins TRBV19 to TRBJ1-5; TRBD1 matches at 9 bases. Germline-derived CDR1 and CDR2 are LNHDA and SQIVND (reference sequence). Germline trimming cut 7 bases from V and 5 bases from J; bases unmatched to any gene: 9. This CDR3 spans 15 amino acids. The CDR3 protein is CASNFNRGLDQPQHF. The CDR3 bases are TGTGCCAGTAATTTTAACAGGGGGCTCGATCAGCCCCAGCATTTT. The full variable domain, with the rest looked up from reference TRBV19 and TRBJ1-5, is DGGITQSPKYLFRKEGQNVTLSCEQNLNHDAMYWYRQDPGQGLRLIYYSQIVNDFQKGDIAEGYSVSREKKESFPLTVTSAQKNPTAFYLCASNFNRGLDQPQHFGDGTRLSIL.

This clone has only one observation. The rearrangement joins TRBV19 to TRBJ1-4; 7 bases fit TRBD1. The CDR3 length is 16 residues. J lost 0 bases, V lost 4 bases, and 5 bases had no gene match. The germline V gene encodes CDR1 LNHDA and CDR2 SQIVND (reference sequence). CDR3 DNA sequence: TGTGCCAGTAGTACCAGGGACAGTGCAACTAATGAAAAACTGTTTTTT. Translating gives CASSTRDSATNEKLFF.

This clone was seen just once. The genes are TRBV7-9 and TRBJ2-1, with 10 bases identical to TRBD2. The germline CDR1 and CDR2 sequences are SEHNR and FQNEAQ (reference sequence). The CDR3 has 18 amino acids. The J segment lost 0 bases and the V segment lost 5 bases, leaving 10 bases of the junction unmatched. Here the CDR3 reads CASSPYPGLASSYNEQFF. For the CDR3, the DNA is TGTGCCAGCAGCCCGTACCCGGGACTAGCGTCCTCCTACAATGAGCAGTTCTTC.

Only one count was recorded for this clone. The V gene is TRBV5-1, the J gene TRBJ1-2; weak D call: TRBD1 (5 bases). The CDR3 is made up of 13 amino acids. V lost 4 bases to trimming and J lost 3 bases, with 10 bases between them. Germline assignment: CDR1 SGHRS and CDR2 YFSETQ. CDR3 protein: CASSAGTDYGYTF. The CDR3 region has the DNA TGCGCCAGCAGCGCCGGGACTGACTATGGCTACACCTTC. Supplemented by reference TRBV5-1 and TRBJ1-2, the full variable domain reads KAGVTQTPRYLIKTRGQQVTLSCSPISGHRSVSWYQQTPGQGLQFLFEYFSETQRNKGNFPGRFSGRQFSNSRSEMNVSTLELGDSALYLCASSAGTDYGYTFGSGTRLTVV.

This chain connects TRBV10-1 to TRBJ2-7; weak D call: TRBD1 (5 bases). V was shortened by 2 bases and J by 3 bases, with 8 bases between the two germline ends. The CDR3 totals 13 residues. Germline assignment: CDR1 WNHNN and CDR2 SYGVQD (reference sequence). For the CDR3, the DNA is TGCGCCAGCAGTGAGGGGGCAGGCTACGAGCAGTACTTC. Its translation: CASSEGAGYEQYF.

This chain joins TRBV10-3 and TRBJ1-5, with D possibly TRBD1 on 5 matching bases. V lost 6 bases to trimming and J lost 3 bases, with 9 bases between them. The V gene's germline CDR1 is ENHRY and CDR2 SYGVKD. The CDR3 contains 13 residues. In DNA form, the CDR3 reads TGTGCCATCAGGGCAGGGCCCAATCAGCCCCAGCATTTT. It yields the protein CAIRAGPNQPQHF.

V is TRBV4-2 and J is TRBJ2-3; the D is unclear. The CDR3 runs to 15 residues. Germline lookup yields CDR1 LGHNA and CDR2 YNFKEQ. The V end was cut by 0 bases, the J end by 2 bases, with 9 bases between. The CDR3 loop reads CASSQDQYNTDTQYF. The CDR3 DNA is TGTGCCAGCAGCCAAGATCAATACAACACAGATACGCAGTATTTT.

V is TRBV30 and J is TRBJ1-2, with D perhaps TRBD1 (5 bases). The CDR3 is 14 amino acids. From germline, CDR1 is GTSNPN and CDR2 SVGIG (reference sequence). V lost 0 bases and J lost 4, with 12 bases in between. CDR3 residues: CAWSVAGGSYGYTF. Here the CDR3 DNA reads TGTGCCTGGAGTGTTGCGGGGGGAAGCTATGGCTACACCTTC.

CDR3 DNA sequence: TGTGCCAGCAGTTCCTTCACGGGACAGGGCTATGGCTACACCTTC. Translation gives CASSSFTGQGYGYTF. This chain uses TRBV27 with TRBJ1-2; 9 nucleotides align to TRBD1. The CDR3 totals 15 residues. Germline CDR1 is MNHEY and CDR2 is SMNVEV (reference sequence). The J segment lost 4 bases and the V segment lost 4 bases, leaving 7 bases of the junction unmatched.

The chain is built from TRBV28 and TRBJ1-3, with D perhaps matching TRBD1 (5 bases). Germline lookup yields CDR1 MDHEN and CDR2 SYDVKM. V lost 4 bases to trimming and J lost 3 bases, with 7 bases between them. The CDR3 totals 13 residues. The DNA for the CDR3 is TGTGCCAGCAGTTCGGGGGATGGAAACACCATATATTTT. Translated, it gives CASSSGDGNTIYF.

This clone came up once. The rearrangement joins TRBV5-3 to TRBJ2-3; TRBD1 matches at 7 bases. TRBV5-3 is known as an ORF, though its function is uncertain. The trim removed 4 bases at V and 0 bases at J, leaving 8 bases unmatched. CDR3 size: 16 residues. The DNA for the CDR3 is TGTGCCAGAAGCGACTTAGACAGGGCTAGCACAGATACGCAGTATTTT. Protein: CARSDLDRASTDTQYF.

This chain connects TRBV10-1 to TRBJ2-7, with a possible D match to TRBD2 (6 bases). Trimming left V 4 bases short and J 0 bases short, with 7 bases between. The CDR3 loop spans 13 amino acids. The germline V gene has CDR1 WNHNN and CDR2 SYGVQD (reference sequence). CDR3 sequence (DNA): TGCGCCAGCAGTGCGGGACTCTCCTACGAGCAGTACTTC. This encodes CASSAGLSYEQYF.

CDR3 amino acids: CASSQERANHYGYTF. The DNA for the CDR3 is TGCGCCAGCAGCCAAGAACGAGCAAACCACTATGGCTACACCTTC. The chain employs TRBV4-1 and TRBJ1-2; D gene ambiguous. V lost 0 bases and J lost 3, with 11 bases in between. CDR1 is MGHRA and CDR2 is YSYEKL in the germline V gene. CDR3 length: 15 residues.

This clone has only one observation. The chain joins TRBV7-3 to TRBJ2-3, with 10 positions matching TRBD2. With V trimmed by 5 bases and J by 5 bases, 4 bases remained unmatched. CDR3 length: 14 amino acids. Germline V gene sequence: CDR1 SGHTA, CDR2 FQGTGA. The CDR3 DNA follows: TGTGCCAGCAGCCTAGCGGGGGCGGGAGATACGCAGTATTTT. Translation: CASSLAGAGDTQYF.

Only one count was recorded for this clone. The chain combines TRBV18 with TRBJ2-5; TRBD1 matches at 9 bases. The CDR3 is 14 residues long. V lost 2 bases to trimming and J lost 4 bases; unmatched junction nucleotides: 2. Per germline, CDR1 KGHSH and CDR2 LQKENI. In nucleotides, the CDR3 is TGTGCCAGCTCACCATCGACAGGGGGAGAGACCCAGTACTTC. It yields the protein CASSPSTGGETQYF.